The 21 T cell receptor beta chains presented below share a single source sample, sequenced in a study of cytomegalovirus exposure and HLA in healthy donors. 60 Vbeta and 13 Jbeta primers were used in PCR. The method was immunoSEQ multiplex PCR; TCRdb's version includes in-frame clones alone and lacks a portion of them. The data hold about 82,000 clones, with over 65% observed a single time. Sequencing was performed on PBMCs. These receptors all come from a man over 45 in good health and CMV-seronegative.

The V gene is TRBV15, the J gene TRBJ1-6; a possible D gene is TRBD1 (6 bases). Trimming took 0 bases from V and 7 from J, leaving 16 bases between them. This CDR3 is built from 17 residues. The germline CDR1 and CDR2 sequences are LNHNV and YYDKDF (reference sequence). The DNA of the CDR3 is TGTGCCACCAGCAGAGATCGACCGCGGACAGCCAATTCACCCCTCCACTTT. Residues: CATSRDRPRTANSPLHF.

This chain uses TRBV5-4 with TRBJ2-1; 7 bases line up with TRBD2. Germline trimming cut 4 bases from V and 8 bases from J; bases unmatched to any gene: 9. The V gene's germline CDR1 is SGHNT and CDR2 YYREEE (reference sequence). The CDR3 spans 14 residues. In nucleotides, the CDR3 is TGTGCCAGCAGCCTCCCCGGGGAGGGGCATGAGCAGTTCTTC. This gives the protein CASSLPGEGHEQFF.

The rearrangement joins TRBV30 to TRBJ1-1; D remains ambiguous. Germline loops: CDR1 GTSNPN, CDR2 SVGIG (reference sequence). There are 16 residues in the CDR3. The V end was cut by 0 bases, the J end by 6 bases, with 20 bases between. CDR3 in amino acids: CAWSVRVATGTAEAFF. The CDR3 DNA is TGTGCCTGGAGTGTAAGGGTTGCCACGGGAACCGCTGAAGCTTTCTTT.

The rearrangement joins TRBV4-3 to TRBJ2-3, with TRBD2 identical over 12 bases. CDR3 size: 17 residues. Germline-derived CDR1 and CDR2 are LGHNA and YSLEER. The V segment lost 0 bases and the J segment 1 base; nucleotides outside the gene matches: 2. In DNA, the CDR3 is TGCGCCAGCAGCCAAGACGGACTAGCGGGGCGCACAGATACGCAGTATTTT. It codes for CASSQDGLAGRTDTQYF.

The chain combines TRBV7-9 with TRBJ1-2; D is possibly TRBD1 (5 bases). The germline V gene has CDR1 SEHNR and CDR2 FQNEAQ (reference sequence). This CDR3 is 13 amino acids long. V lost 2 bases and J lost 4, with 8 bases in between. The CDR3, as DNA: TGTGCCAGCAGCTTAATCAGGGCCTATGGCTACACCTTC. Its translation: CASSLIRAYGYTF. Using reference TRBV7-9 and TRBJ1-2 for the parts outside the CDR3, the full variable domain is DTGVSQNPRHKITKRGQNVTFRCDPISEHNRLYWYRQTLGQGPEFLTYFQNEAQLEKSRLLSDRFSAERPKGSFSTLEIQRTEQGDSAMYLCASSLIRAYGYTFGSGTRLTVV.

The chain employs TRBV18 and TRBJ2-5; the match to TRBD1 covers 11 bases. J was trimmed by 1 base and V by 3 bases; bases with no gene match: 4. Germline V gene data show CDR1 as KGHSH and CDR2 as LQKENI. This CDR3 is 16 amino acids long. The DNA of the CDR3 is TGTGCCAGCTCACCGCCGGGACAGGGGGTCCAAGAGACCCAGTACTTC. Residues: CASSPPGQGVQETQYF.

V gene TRBV7-2 combines with J gene TRBJ2-5; D unresolved. The germline gives CDR1 SGHTA, CDR2 FQGNSA. The CDR3 contains 14 residues. The V end was cut by 1 base, the J end by 1 base, with 7 bases between. CDR3 sequence reads: CASSLVQSQETQYF. The DNA of the CDR3 is TGTGCCAGCAGCTTAGTCCAGTCCCAAGAGACCCAGTACTTC.

The chain recombines TRBV19 with TRBJ1-6, with D possibly matching TRBD1 (6 bases). CDR3 length: 13 residues. V was pared by 7 bases and J by 10 bases, with 14 bases between. The germline V gene has CDR1 LNHDA and CDR2 SQIVND (reference sequence). The CDR3 protein is CASMWGGASPLHF. CDR3 nucleotides: TGTGCCAGTATGTGGGGGGGCGCCTCACCCCTCCACTTT.

This chain connects TRBV9 to TRBJ1-1; D not certain. Germline CDR1 is SGDLS and CDR2 is YYNGEE. V lost 0 bases and J 5 bases, leaving 14 bases between the germline ends. CDR3 length equals 15 residues. CDR3 nucleotides: TGTGCCAGCAGCGTAGCTGACACGGGGTGGACTGAAGCTTTCTTT. Its translation: CASSVADTGWTEAFF.

The V call is TRBV7-9, the J call TRBJ2-5, with a weak D call TRBD1 (6 bases). Germline CDR1 is SEHNR and CDR2 is FQNEAQ (reference sequence). Trimming left V 5 bases short and J 11 bases short, with 24 bases between. The CDR3 loop spans 15 amino acids. The CDR3 sequence is CASSPDRLTTTKQYF. CDR3 DNA sequence: TGTGCCAGCAGCCCAGACAGGTTAACAACTACGAAGCAGTACTTC.

The rearrangement uses TRBV21-1 and TRBJ2-2; the table assigns TRBD2, which was not confirmed against the DNA. TRBV21-1 is an annotated pseudogene. The CDR3 contains 16 residues. In DNA, the CDR3 is TGTGCCAGCAGCCGTCGGACTAGGCCTGAAGCCGGGGAGCTGTTTTTT. It translates to CASSRRTRPEAGELFF.

The chain uses TRBV7-3 and TRBJ2-1; 9 nucleotides line up with TRBD2. Trimming removed 5 bases from V and 0 bases from J; junction bases left unmatched: 17. CDR3 size: 20 residues. CDR1 is SGHTA, CDR2 FQGTGA, per germline. DNA for the CDR3: TGTGCCAGCAGCCTCCGAGGAATTGGGGGCGGGGGGGGCTCCTACAATGAGCAGTTCTTC. It translates to CASSLRGIGGGGGSYNEQFF. The full variable domain, its missing parts supplied by reference TRBV7-3 and TRBJ2-1, is GAGVSQTPSNKVTEKGKYVELRCDPISGHTALYWYRQSLGQGPEFLIYFQGTGAADDSGLPNDRFFAVRPEGSVSTLKIQRTERGDSAVYLCASSLRGIGGGGGSYNEQFFGPGTRLTVL.

J is TRBJ1-2 and V is TRBV7-9; D gene ambiguous. Germline CDR1 reads SEHNR; CDR2 reads FQNEAQ (reference sequence). CDR3 length: 14 residues. Trimming stripped 2 bases from V and 4 bases from J, with 11 bases between. CDR3 region: CASSLSTALYGYTF. As DNA, the CDR3 is TGTGCCAGCAGCTTATCCACAGCTCTCTATGGCTACACCTTC.

This clone was seen more than once but under ten times. The same CDR3 can be traced to other DNA sequences in this sample. This chain joins TRBV12-5 and TRBJ1-5, with D maybe TRBD1 (6 bases). CDR3 length: 14 amino acids. Germline assignment: CDR1 LGHNT and CDR2 FRNRAP. V was shortened by 9 bases and J by 0 bases, with 12 bases between the two germline ends. The CDR3 sequence is CASQGIYSNQPQHF. CDR3 bases: TGTGCTAGCCAGGGGATCTATAGCAATCAGCCCCAGCATTTT.

The chain combines TRBV29-1 with TRBJ2-3; 10 bases align to TRBD1. With 6 bases clipped from V and 4 bases from J, the junction kept 7 bases outside the gene matches. Germline V CDR1 and CDR2: SQVTM, ANQGSEA. This CDR3 spans 14 amino acids. The CDR3 DNA is TGCAGCGTCGTCCGGGACAGGGGACCAGATACGCAGTATTTT. Translating gives CSVVRDRGPDTQYF.

In regard to this clone: Compared with germline, one end of the junction differs, possibly owing to a read error. V and J are TRBV7-7 and TRBJ1-1; maybe TRBD1 (5 bases). Germline values: CDR1 SSHAT, CDR2 FNYEAQ (reference sequence). The CDR3 sequence is 13 residues long. The CDR3 loop reads CASSLFGGAEAFF. DNA for the CDR3: TGTGCTAGCAGCTTATTCGGAGGGGCTGAAGCTTTCTTT.

In regard to this clone: Other DNA sequences in this sample translate to the same CDR3. The V call is TRBV19, the J call TRBJ1-6; 7 bases map to TRBD1. The CDR3 is made up of 14 amino acids. CDR1 is LNHDA, CDR2 SQIVND, per germline (reference sequence). Germline trimming cut 3 bases from V and 7 bases from J; bases unmatched to any gene: 3. CDR3 bases: TGTGCCAGTAGTATGGAGGGACAGAATTCACCCCTCCACTTT. Protein: CASSMEGQNSPLHF. Complete variable domain (other parts from reference TRBV19 and TRBJ1-6): DGGITQSPKYLFRKEGQNVTLSCEQNLNHDAMYWYRQDPGQGLRLIYYSQIVNDFQKGDIAEGYSVSREKKESFPLTVTSAQKNPTAFYLCASSMEGQNSPLHFGNGTRLTVT.

V gene TRBV5-4 combines with J gene TRBJ1-3; 7 bases match TRBD1. This CDR3 has 14 residues. CDR1 is SGHNT and CDR2 is YYREEE in the germline V gene (reference sequence). V shed 0 bases, J shed 9 bases, and the junction held 6 bases outside the gene matches. The CDR3, as DNA: TGTGCCAGCAGCTTGGATCGGACAGGAGGCACCATATATTTT. Protein product: CASSLDRTGGTIYF.

The rearrangement uses TRBV18 and TRBJ1-2; 9 bases are shared with TRBD1. The junction had 6 bases not matched to a gene; V was cut back by 0 bases and J by 4 bases. CDR3 length equals 16 residues. The germline CDR1 and CDR2 sequences are KGHSH and LQKENI. The CDR3 spells CASSPPGTGNLYGYTF. In DNA form, the CDR3 reads TGTGCCAGCTCACCACCGGGGACAGGGAACCTCTATGGCTACACCTTC. The entire variable domain, with the rest obtained from reference TRBV18 and TRBJ1-2, is as follows: NAGVMQNPRHLVRRRGQEARLRCSPMKGHSHVYWYRQLPEEGLKFMVYLQKENIIDESGMPKERFSAEFPKEGPSILRIQQVVRGDSAAYFCASSPPGTGNLYGYTFGSGTRLTVV.

The chain carries TRBV25-1 and TRBJ1-1, with a weak D call TRBD1 (6 bases). Trimming removed 10 bases at V and 2 bases at J, with 20 bases between. The CDR3 spans 15 residues. Germline V gives CDR1 MGHDK, CDR2 SYGVNS. The CDR3 is CANHRKIQGNTEAFF. The CDR3 DNA reads TGTGCCAACCACCGAAAAATACAGGGCAACACTGAAGCTTTCTTT.

The chain links TRBV9 to TRBJ2-3; D is unclear. The length of the CDR3 is 14 residues. The ends were cut back, 0 bases at V and 4 bases at J, with 9 bases in the middle. Germline CDR1 is SGDLS and CDR2 is YYNGEE. The CDR3: CASSVAGFPDTQYF. As DNA, the CDR3 is TGTGCCAGCAGCGTAGCAGGCTTTCCAGATACGCAGTATTTT.